What follows describes a single TCR beta chain. Other DNA sequences in the sample encode the same CDR3. The source of the sample is a study of blood T cell repertoires in COVID-19. Trimming left V 4 bases short and J 5 bases short, with 5 bases between. Germline V CDR1 and CDR2: SGHTA, FQGNSA. The CDR3 consists of 11 residues. The repertoire was sequenced with immunoSEQ multiplex PCR; TCRdb's copy has only in-frame clones and lacks some. The sample lists 150,000 or so clones; roughly four fifths were seen once. Sequenced input: PBMCs or T cells enriched from blood (not recorded which). This receptor was obtained from a man aged 45-65 years who had recovered from COVID-19. This chain joins TRBV7-2 and TRBJ2-5; D gene uncertain. CDR3 nucleotide sequence: TGTGCCAGCAGCTCCCAGGAGACCCAGTACTTC. It is translated as CASSSQETQYF.